This is a list of T cell receptor beta chains from one sample in a study of T cells after yellow fever vaccination. MiXCR was run by TCRdb on the 5' RACE reads, yielding one entry per CDR3 protein. The sample consists of some 390,000 distinct CDR3 sequences, roughly a sixth of them appearing once. The sequencing here drew on PBMCs, taken before the yellow fever booster vaccination. The source is a man aged 18 to 30 who received the YFV17D yellow fever vaccine. The CDR3 runs from the conserved cysteine through the conserved F or W. The order of the fields is CDR3 length, J gene, clone size, V gene, D gene, CDR3 protein, CDR3 DNA. A D gene is named only where the DNA matches it firmly. The size field is filled for only some rows; it gives once, few, many or a size class.

length: 13; J: TRBJ2-2; size: NA; V: TRBV12-3/TRBV12-4; D: NA; CDR3: CASTSPNTGELFF; DNA: TGTGCCAGCACCAGCCCAAACACCGGGGAGCTGTTTTTT
length: 12; J: TRBJ1-3; size: NA; V: TRBV12-3/TRBV12-4; D: NA; CDR3: CASTPALNTIYF; DNA: TGTGCCAGCACCCCGGCGCTAAACACCATATATTTT
length: 14; J: TRBJ2-7; size: NA; V: TRBV6-5; D: TRBD2; CDR3: CASSYGRDGYEQYF; DNA: TGTGCCAGCAGTTACGGGAGGGACGGCTACGAGCAGTACTTC
length: 14; J: TRBJ2-1; size: few; V: TRBV4-2; D: NA; CDR3: CASSGEKYNIEQFF; DNA: TGTGCCAGCAGTGGAGAAAAGTACAATATTGAGCAGTTCTTC
length: 15; J: TRBJ1-4; size: few; V: TRBV6-5; D: NA; CDR3: CASSPDYSTNEKLFF; DNA: TGTGCCAGCAGCCCGGATTATTCAACTAATGAAAAACTGTTTTTT
length: 15; J: TRBJ2-7; size: NA; V: TRBV6-1; D: TRBD1; CDR3: CASTTGDSLTYEQYF; DNA: TGTGCCAGCACTACCGGGGACAGTTTGACCTACGAGCAGTACTTC
length: 14; J: TRBJ2-1; size: few; V: TRBV12-3/TRBV12-4; D: TRBD1; CDR3: CASSLSGQGSEQFF; DNA: TGTGCCAGCAGTTTGTCGGGACAGGGTAGTGAGCAGTTCTTC
length: 15; J: TRBJ2-1; size: many; V: TRBV5-6; D: NA; CDR3: CASSFGGRRYNEQFF; DNA: TGTGCCAGCAGCTTCGGGGGGCGGAGATACAATGAGCAGTTCTTC
length: 14; J: TRBJ1-5; size: few; V: TRBV12-3/TRBV12-4; D: NA; CDR3: CASNLQGFNQPQHF; DNA: TGTGCCAGCAATCTACAGGGTTTCAATCAGCCCCAGCATTTT
length: 13; J: TRBJ2-1; size: few; V: TRBV20-1; D: NA; CDR3: CSARAGAYNEQFF; DNA: TGCAGTGCTAGAGCAGGGGCCTACAATGAGCAGTTCTTC
length: 14; J: TRBJ2-2; size: NA; V: TRBV30; D: TRBD1; CDR3: CAWSRQGDTGELFF; DNA: TGTGCCTGGAGTCGGCAGGGGGACACCGGGGAGCTGTTTTTT
length: 15; J: TRBJ2-3; size: many; V: TRBV24-1; D: NA; CDR3: CATSDRAGASDTQYF; DNA: TGTGCCACCAGTGATCGGGCAGGGGCTTCAGATACGCAGTATTTT
length: 11; J: TRBJ1-2; size: NA; V: TRBV10-1; D: NA; CDR3: CGRRGVDGYTF; DNA: TGCGGCCGCAGGGGAGTAGATGGCTACACCTTC
length: 13; J: TRBJ1-5; size: few; V: TRBV19; D: NA; CDR3: CASSMKGSQPQHF; DNA: TGTGCCAGTAGTATGAAGGGGAGCCAGCCCCAGCATTTT
length: 17; J: TRBJ2-6; size: NA; V: TRBV5-1; D: NA; CDR3: CASSLAPGAGGANVLTF; DNA: TGCGCCAGCAGCTTGGCCCCGGGGGCTGGTGGGGCCAACGTCCTGACTTTC
length: 15; J: TRBJ2-3; size: NA; V: TRBV4-3; D: NA; CDR3: CASGVDLDSIDTQYF; DNA: TGCGCCAGCGGGGTAGACCTGGATTCGATTGATACGCAGTATTTT
length: 14; J: TRBJ1-2; size: NA; V: TRBV7-2; D: TRBD1; CDR3: CASSPGGQGGGYTF; DNA: TGTGCCAGCAGCCCCGGGGGACAGGGGGGTGGCTACACCTTC
length: 18; J: TRBJ2-7; size: NA; V: TRBV4-3; D: TRBD1; CDR3: CASSQEQFRQGSSYEQYF; DNA: TGCGCCAGCAGCCAAGAACAGTTCAGACAGGGGAGCTCCTACGAGCAGTACTTC